This passage covers 4 T cell receptor beta chains from one sample sequenced in a study of tumor and adjacent non-tumor tissue in lung cancer. The template was RNA from unsorted bulk tissue. TCRbeta libraries were built with three rounds of nested PCR, modified from ARM-PCR. TCRdb reprocessed the multiplex PCR reads via MiXCR and lists one record per CDR3 protein. The table records about 110,000 distinct CDR3 sequences, more than 70% of them present only once. Sequencing used lung tumor tissue. The receptors were sampled from a woman aged 55-70 years with non-small cell lung cancer.

Notes on this clonotype: The CDR3 does not end in the conserved phenylalanine or tryptophan, so this is likely a read error. V is TRBV28 and J is TRBJ2-3; D tentatively fits TRBD1 or TRBD2 (5 bases each). Germline assignment: CDR1 MDHEN and CDR2 SYDVKM. The CDR3 covers 14 residues. In DNA, the CDR3 is TGTGTCAGCACGCCCGGGACCATGGTGGATACGCAGTATGTT. Encoded protein: CVSTPGTMVDTQYV.

This clonotype was seen only a few times. A clone one base away is much larger, so this may be a read error. The chain combines TRBV6-5 with TRBJ1-4; unclear D gene. The CDR3 is 13 residues long. Germline CDR1 MNHEY, CDR2 SVGAGI. V was pared by 5 bases and J by 8 bases, with 12 bases between. CDR3 nucleotides: TGTGCCAGCAGTGACCGTTCTAGGGAAAAACTGTTTTTT. It encodes CASSDRSREKLFF.

V gene TRBV12-3 or TRBV12-4 combines with J gene TRBJ2-7, with D possibly being TRBD2 (5 bases). V lost 7 bases, J lost 5 bases, and 15 bases lay in between. The CDR3 consists of 13 residues. CDR3 bases: TGTGCCAGCAACCAACAGAGGGCCAACGAGCAGTACTTC. This codes for CASNQQRANEQYF.

This sequence joins TRBV11-2 and TRBJ2-1, with 8 bases matching TRBD2. The CDR3 runs to 15 residues. CDR1 SGHAT and CDR2 FQNNGV come from the germline V gene. V was pared by 2 bases and J by 6 bases, with 6 bases of the junction left unmatched. CDR3 region: CASSLSSGAGNEQFF. The CDR3 DNA follows: TGTGCCAGCAGCTTAAGTAGCGGGGCTGGCAATGAGCAGTTCTTC.